This paragraph covers one T cell receptor beta chain sequence. TCRdb re-analysed the 5' RACE reads in MiXCR, keeping a single row per CDR3 protein. The data show roughly 1.6 million distinct CDR3 sequences, about 32% seen once. This sample was included in a study of identical twins. CDR1 is ENHRY, CDR2 SYGVKD, per germline. The CDR3 loop spans 11 amino acids. The V gene end was trimmed by 2 bases and the J gene end by 15 bases; junction bases not matched to a gene: 2. The material sequenced was cord blood. This chain uses TRBV10-3 with TRBJ2-4; 9 nucleotides agree with TRBD1. The clonotype originates from a newborn girl in good health. The CDR3 coding sequence is TGTGCCATCAGTGAGGGACAGGGGAGGTACTTC. This codes for CAISEGQGRYF.